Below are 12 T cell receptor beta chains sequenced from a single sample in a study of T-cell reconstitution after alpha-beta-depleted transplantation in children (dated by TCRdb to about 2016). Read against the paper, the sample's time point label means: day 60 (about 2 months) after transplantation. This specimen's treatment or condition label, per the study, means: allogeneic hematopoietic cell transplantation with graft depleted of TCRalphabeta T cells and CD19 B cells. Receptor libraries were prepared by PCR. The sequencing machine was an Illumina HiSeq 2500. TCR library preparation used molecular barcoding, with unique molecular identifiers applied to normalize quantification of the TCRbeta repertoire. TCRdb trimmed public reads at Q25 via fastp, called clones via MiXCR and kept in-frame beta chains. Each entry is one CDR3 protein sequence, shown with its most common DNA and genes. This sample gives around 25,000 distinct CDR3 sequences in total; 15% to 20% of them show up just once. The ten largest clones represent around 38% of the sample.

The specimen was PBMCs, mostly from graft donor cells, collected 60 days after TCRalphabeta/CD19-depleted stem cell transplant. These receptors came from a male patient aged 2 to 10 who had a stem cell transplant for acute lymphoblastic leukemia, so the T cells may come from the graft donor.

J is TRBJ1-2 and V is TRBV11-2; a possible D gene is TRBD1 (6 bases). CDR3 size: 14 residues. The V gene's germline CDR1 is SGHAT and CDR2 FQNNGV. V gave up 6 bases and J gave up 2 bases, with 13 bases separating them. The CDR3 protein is CASRRTTGNYGYTF. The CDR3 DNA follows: TGTGCCAGCAGACGCACTACAGGGAACTATGGCTACACCTTC. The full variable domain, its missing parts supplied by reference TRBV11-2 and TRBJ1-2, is EAGVAQSPRYKIIEKRQSVAFWCNPISGHATLYWYQQILGQGPKLLIQFQNNGVVDDSQLPKDRFSAERLKGVDSTLKIQPAKLEDSAVYLCASRRTTGNYGYTFGSGTRLTVV.

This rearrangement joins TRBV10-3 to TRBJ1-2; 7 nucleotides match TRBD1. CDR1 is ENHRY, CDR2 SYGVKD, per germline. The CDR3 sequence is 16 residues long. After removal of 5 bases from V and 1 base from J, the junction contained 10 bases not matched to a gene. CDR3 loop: CAISWTGASDNYGYTF. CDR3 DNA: TGTGCCATCAGTTGGACAGGCGCCTCGGATAACTATGGCTACACCTTC.

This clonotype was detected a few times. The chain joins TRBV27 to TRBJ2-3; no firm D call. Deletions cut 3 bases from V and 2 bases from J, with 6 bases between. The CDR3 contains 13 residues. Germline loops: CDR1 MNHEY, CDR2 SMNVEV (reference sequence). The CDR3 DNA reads TGTGCCAGCAGTTTCCTAAACACAGATACGCAGTATTTT. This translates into CASSFLNTDTQYF.

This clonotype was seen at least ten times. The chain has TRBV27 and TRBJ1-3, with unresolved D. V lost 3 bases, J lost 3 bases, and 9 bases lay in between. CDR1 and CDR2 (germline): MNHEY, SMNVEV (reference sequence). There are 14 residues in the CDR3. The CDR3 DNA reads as TGTGCCAGCAGTTTTCGTGGGCTTGGAAACACCATATATTTT. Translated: CASSFRGLGNTIYF.

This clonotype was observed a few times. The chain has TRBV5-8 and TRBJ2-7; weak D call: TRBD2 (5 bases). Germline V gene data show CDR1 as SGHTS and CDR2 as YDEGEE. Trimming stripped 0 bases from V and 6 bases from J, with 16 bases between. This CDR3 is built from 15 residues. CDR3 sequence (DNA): TGTGCCAGCAGCTTGGGGAGCGGCGGTTGGGGCGAGCAGTACTTC. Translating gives CASSLGSGGWGEQYF.

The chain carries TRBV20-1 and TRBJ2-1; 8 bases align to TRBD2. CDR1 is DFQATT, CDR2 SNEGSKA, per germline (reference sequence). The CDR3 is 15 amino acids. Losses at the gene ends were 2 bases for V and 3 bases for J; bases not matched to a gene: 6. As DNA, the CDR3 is TGCAGTGCTAGAATTGATAGCGGGATCTACAATGAGCAGTTCTTC. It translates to CSARIDSGIYNEQFF.

CDR3 amino acids: CSASDRATDNQPQHF. CDR3 DNA sequence: TGCAGTGCTAGTGACCGAGCAACCGACAATCAGCCCCAGCATTTT. The chain joins TRBV20-1 to TRBJ1-5; D call uncertain. This CDR3 is built from 15 residues. The germline gives CDR1 DFQATT, CDR2 SNEGSKA (reference sequence). The V gene lost 3 bases and the J gene lost 3 bases, with 15 bases spanning the gap.

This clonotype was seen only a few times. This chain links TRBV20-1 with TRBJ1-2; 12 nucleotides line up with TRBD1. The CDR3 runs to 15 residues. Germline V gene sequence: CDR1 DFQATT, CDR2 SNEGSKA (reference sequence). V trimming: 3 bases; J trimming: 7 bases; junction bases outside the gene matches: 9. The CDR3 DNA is TGCAGTGCTAGTGGGGGGGGACAGGGGGCCTCTGGCTACACCTTC. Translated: CSASGGGQGASGYTF.

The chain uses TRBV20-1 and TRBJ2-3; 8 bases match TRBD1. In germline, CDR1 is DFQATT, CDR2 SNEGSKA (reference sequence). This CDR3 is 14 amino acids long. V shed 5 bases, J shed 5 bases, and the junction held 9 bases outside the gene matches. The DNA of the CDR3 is TGCAGTGCTTCGGACAGGGCGGGTGGAGATACGCAGTATTTT. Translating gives CSASDRAGGDTQYF.

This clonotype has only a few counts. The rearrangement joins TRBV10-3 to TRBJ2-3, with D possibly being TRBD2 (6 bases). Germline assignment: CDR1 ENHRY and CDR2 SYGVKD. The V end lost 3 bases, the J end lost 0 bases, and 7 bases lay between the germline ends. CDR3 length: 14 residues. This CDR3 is CAISESGSTDTQYF. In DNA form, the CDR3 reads TGTGCCATCAGTGAAAGCGGGAGCACAGATACGCAGTATTTT.

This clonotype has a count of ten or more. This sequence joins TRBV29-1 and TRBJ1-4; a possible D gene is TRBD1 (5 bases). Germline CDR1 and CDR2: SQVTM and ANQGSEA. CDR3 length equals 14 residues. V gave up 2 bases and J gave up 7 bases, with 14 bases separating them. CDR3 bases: TGCAGCGTTGAAAATAGGGAAAGGGGTGAAAAACTGTTTTTT. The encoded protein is CSVENRERGEKLFF.

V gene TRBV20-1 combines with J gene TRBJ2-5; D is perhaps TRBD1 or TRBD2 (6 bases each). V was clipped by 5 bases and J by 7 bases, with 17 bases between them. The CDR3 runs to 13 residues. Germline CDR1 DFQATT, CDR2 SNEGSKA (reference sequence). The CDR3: CSAARLVGGTQYF. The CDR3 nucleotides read TGCAGTGCTGCGAGACTAGTAGGGGGGACCCAGTACTTC.